This TCR beta chain was sequenced in a study of cytomegalovirus exposure and HLA in healthy donors. Vbeta (60) and Jbeta (13) primers were used in the PCR. The repertoire was sequenced with immunoSEQ multiplex PCR; TCRdb's copy has only in-frame clones and lacks some. Recorded for this sample: about 150,000 clones. The germline V gene encodes CDR1 SGHVS and CDR2 FQNEAQ. J gave up 0 bases and V 5 bases, and 2 bases lay outside the gene matches. CDR3 size: 17 residues. Sequences were obtained from PBMCs. This receptor was taken from a woman in her fifties or sixties in good health and CMV-seronegative. V is TRBV7-8 and J is TRBJ2-1; TRBD2 agrees at 15 bases. The CDR3 is CASSAGLAGGSYNEQFF. CDR3 nucleotide sequence: TGTGCCAGCAGCGCGGGACTAGCGGGAGGCTCCTACAATGAGCAGTTCTTC.